Below are 32 T cell receptor beta chains sequenced from a single sample in a study of response to subunit inactivated influenza vaccine. One entry per CDR3 protein, called by TCRdb with MiXCR from the RT-PCR reads. The sample has hundreds of thousands of distinct CDR3 sequences, roughly 13% seen once; the top ten hold 6.5% to 8.5%. This material consisted of PBMCs from blood, taken 14 to 15 days before vaccination. The receptor set was obtained from a man aged 45-65 years who received an inactivated influenza vaccine.

The chain has TRBV5-1 and TRBJ2-2; 8 bases line up with TRBD1. J lost 4 bases, V lost 4 bases, and 9 bases had no gene match. CDR3 length: 16 residues. Germline CDR1 is SGHRS and CDR2 is YFSETQ. The CDR3 loop is CASSLPRTGPTGELFF. Here the CDR3 DNA reads TGCGCCAGCAGCCTGCCCCGGACAGGGCCCACCGGGGAGCTGTTTTTT.

This clonotype was found many times. The rearrangement joins TRBV6-2 or TRBV6-3 to TRBJ2-3; TRBD2 matches at 13 bases. CDR3 length equals 18 residues. Germline trimming cut 4 bases from V and 0 bases from J; bases unmatched to any gene: 7. Germline V gene data show CDR1 as MNHEY and CDR2 as SVGEGT. CDR3 sequence (DNA): TGTGCCAGCAGTTTTACTAGCGGGGGGGTAATTAGCACAGATACGCAGTATTTT. It yields the protein CASSFTSGGVISTDTQYF.

V usage is TRBV12-3 or TRBV12-4 and J usage is TRBJ1-1; no clear D. This CDR3 is built from 13 residues. V was cut by 6 bases and J by 1 base, with 9 bases left in between. The CDR3 nucleotides are TGTGCCAGCAGACTGTACAGGAACACTGAAGCTTTCTTT. Translation: CASRLYRNTEAFF.

This clonotype has only a few counts. The gene calls are TRBV6-1 and TRBJ2-3; TRBD1 is a possible D gene (5 bases). The CDR3 loop spans 14 amino acids. Between the trimmed V and J ends, which lost 1 base and 5 bases, there was a span of 10 bases. Germline V lookup: CDR1 MNHNS, CDR2 SASEGT. CDR3 in DNA: TGTGCCAGCAGTGAAGTCAGGGATGAAGATACGCAGTATTTT. Residues: CASSEVRDEDTQYF.

The chain uses TRBV11-3 and TRBJ2-1, with D possibly matching TRBD2 (7 bases). The CDR3 extends over 15 amino acids. Germline assignment: CDR1 SGHNT and CDR2 YENEEA. With 4 bases removed from V and 10 bases from J, the gap between germline ends came to 20 bases. The CDR3 DNA reads as TGTGCCAGCAGCTCCGGGGGGCTGGCGGAGAGCGAGCAGTTCTTC. Its translation: CASSSGGLAESEQFF. The full variable domain, with the rest looked up from reference TRBV11-3 and TRBJ2-1, is EAGVVQSPRYKIIEKKQPVAFWCNPISGHNTLYWYLQNLGQGPELLIRYENEEAVDDSQLPKDRFSAERLKGVDSTLKIQPAELGDSAVYLCASSSGGLAESEQFFGPGTRLTVL.

The chain carries TRBV29-1 and TRBJ2-5; either TRBD1 or TRBD2 may fit D (5 bases each). The V end lost 3 bases, the J end lost 2 bases, and 19 bases lay between the germline ends. The germline CDR1 and CDR2 sequences are SQVTM and ANQGSEA. CDR3 length: 16 residues. The DNA of the CDR3 is TGCAGCGTTGAGGGACCAGCGAGCAATTTACAAGAGACCCAGTACTTC. As protein: CSVEGPASNLQETQYF.

This clonotype was seen more than once but under ten times. The CDR3 nucleotides read TGCGCCAGCAGCGGTGGACAGGCGGATGGGGATGGCTACACCTTC. Protein: CASSGGQADGDGYTF. This chain links TRBV4-1 with TRBJ1-2; TRBD1 aligns across 7 bases. CDR1 is MGHRA, CDR2 YSYEKL, per germline. J lost 6 bases, V lost 5 bases, and 12 bases had no gene match. This CDR3 has 15 residues.

The chain has TRBV11-1 and TRBJ2-1, with 16 nucleotides matching TRBD2. The CDR3 spans 18 residues. With V trimmed by 7 bases and J by 6 bases, 12 bases remained unmatched. Germline loops: CDR1 SGHAT, CDR2 FQDESV (reference sequence). CDR3 in amino acids: CASTPGLAGGSTGNEQFF. CDR3 DNA sequence: TGTGCCAGCACCCCGGGACTAGCGGGAGGGTCTACGGGCAATGAGCAGTTCTTC.

This clonotype was counted a few times. This chain joins TRBV9 and TRBJ2-3; D is possibly TRBD2 (6 bases). Between the trimmed V and J ends, which lost 0 bases and 5 bases, there was a span of 13 bases. The germline V gene encodes CDR1 SGDLS and CDR2 YYNGEE. The length of the CDR3 is 15 residues. CDR3 sequence (DNA): TGTGCCAGCAGCGTAGATAGCGGACCAATAGATACGCAGTATTTT. Protein product: CASSVDSGPIDTQYF. Full variable domain (remainder filled in from reference TRBV9 and TRBJ2-3): DSGVTQTPKHLITATGQRVTLRCSPRSGDLSVYWYQQSLDQGLQFLIQYYNGEERAKGNILERFSAQQFPDLHSELNLSSLELGDSALYFCASSVDSGPIDTQYFGPGTRLTVL.

This chain uses TRBV10-3 with TRBJ2-7; 11 bases map to TRBD2. The CDR3 is made up of 14 amino acids. V lost 10 bases, J lost 5 bases, and 10 bases stayed unmatched. Germline V lookup: CDR1 ENHRY, CDR2 SYGVKD. The CDR3 loop is CATNSGLAVHEQYF. For the CDR3, the DNA is TGTGCCACCAATTCGGGACTAGCGGTCCACGAGCAGTACTTC.

This clonotype was detected a few times. J is TRBJ1-5 and V is TRBV3-1; tentative D call: TRBD1 (5 bases). The V end was cut by 0 bases, the J end by 1 base, with 10 bases between. Germline loops: CDR1 LGHDT, CDR2 YNNKEL (reference sequence). The CDR3 is 16 amino acids. The CDR3 DNA reads as TGTGCCAGCAGCCAAGAAGGGGCGAGGAGCAATCAGCCCCAGCATTTT. The encoded protein is CASSQEGARSNQPQHF. Supplemented by reference TRBV3-1 and TRBJ1-5, the full variable domain reads DTAVSQTPKYLVTQMGNDKSIKCEQNLGHDTMYWYKQDSKKFLKIMFSYNNKELIINETVPNRFSPKSPDKAHLNLHINSLELGDSAVYFCASSQEGARSNQPQHFGDGTRLSIL.

This clonotype was seen more than once but under ten times. The genes are TRBV5-5 and TRBJ1-2; 9 bases fit TRBD1. With V trimmed by 2 bases and J by 2 bases, 1 base remained unmatched. Germline V gene sequence: CDR1 SGHKS, CDR2 YYEKEE (reference sequence). This CDR3 is built from 14 residues. For the CDR3, the DNA is TGTGCCAGCAGCTTTGACAGGGGGAACTATGGCTACACCTTC. This translates into CASSFDRGNYGYTF.

The chain joins TRBV7-2 to TRBJ1-3; D is uncertain. V was trimmed by 4 bases and J by 0 bases, leaving 10 bases between them. The CDR3 sequence is 15 residues long. Per germline, CDR1 SGHTA and CDR2 FQGNSA. Here the CDR3 reads CASSYDKSSGNTIYF. CDR3 nucleotides: TGTGCCAGCAGCTATGACAAATCCTCTGGAAACACCATATATTTT.

This sequence joins TRBV5-6 and TRBJ2-7; TRBD1 aligns across 7 bases. The CDR3 loop spans 16 amino acids. Losses at the gene ends were 5 bases for V and 4 bases for J; bases not matched to a gene: 15. Per germline, CDR1 SGHDT and CDR2 YYEEEE. The CDR3 reads CASRVWVMTGLYEQYF. The CDR3 nucleotides are TGTGCCAGCAGGGTCTGGGTCATGACAGGGCTGTACGAGCAGTACTTC.

This clonotype was counted between two and nine times. The chain joins TRBV5-5 to TRBJ2-7; 9 nucleotides match TRBD1. V lost 3 bases and J lost 3; bases outside the gene matches: 7. The CDR3 covers 15 residues. In germline, CDR1 is SGHKS, CDR2 YYEKEE (reference sequence). For the CDR3, the DNA is TGTGCCAGCAGCTCTGGACAGGGGAGGTACTACGAGCAGTACTTC. This sequence encodes CASSSGQGRYYEQYF.

The J gene is TRBJ1-1, the V gene TRBV4-3; D may be TRBD1 (5 bases). The CDR3 length is 17 residues. Germline V gene data show CDR1 as LGHNA and CDR2 as YSLEER. Trimming took off 0 bases at V and 3 bases at J, with 17 bases between the two ends. The chain's CDR3 is CASSQDPATVSYTEAFF. DNA of the CDR3: TGCGCCAGCAGCCAAGATCCGGCGACAGTCTCGTACACTGAAGCTTTCTTT.

This clonotype was detected many times. The chain has TRBV5-4 and TRBJ2-1; 9 nucleotides match TRBD2. Trimming cost V 2 bases and J 0 bases; bases outside gene matches: 9. The CDR3 is 18 residues long. The V gene's germline CDR1 is SGHNT and CDR2 YYREEE (reference sequence). The CDR3 DNA follows: TGTGCCAGCAGCTTAGCGGGAGGAACCTCCAGCTCCTACAATGAGCAGTTCTTC. Translating gives CASSLAGGTSSSYNEQFF.

The V gene is TRBV7-9, the J gene TRBJ2-7; 11 bases are shared with TRBD2. Trimming took 4 bases from V and 5 from J; bases not matched to a gene: 7. Germline V gives CDR1 SEHNR, CDR2 FQNEAQ (reference sequence). There are 15 residues in the CDR3. The CDR3 nucleotides are TGTGCCAGCAGCTCGACTAGCGGGGCAGACGACGAGCAGTACTTC. Translating it yields CASSSTSGADDEQYF.

The chain couples TRBV5-1 to TRBJ2-7; no clear D. This CDR3 contains 15 residues. Germline V gene lookup returns CDR1 SGHRS and CDR2 YFSETQ. V lost 0 bases and J lost 6, with 16 bases in between. CDR3 region: CASSLAATESREQYF. CDR3 DNA sequence: TGCGCCAGCAGCTTGGCGGCCACGGAAAGCCGCGAGCAGTACTTC.

The table lists this clonotype with a few counts. As DNA, the CDR3 is TGTGCCAGCAGCTTGGGGGGGGGTTTTAATGAGCAGTTCTTC. Its protein is CASSLGGGFNEQFF. The chain employs TRBV5-6 and TRBJ2-1; 7 bases line up with TRBD2. V lost 0 bases to trimming and J lost 7 bases; unmatched junction nucleotides: 4. Germline CDR1 reads SGHDT; CDR2 reads YYEEEE. The CDR3 covers 14 residues.

This clonotype was seen ten or more times. The V call is TRBV7-2, the J call TRBJ2-1, with TRBD2 matching over 9 bases. The ends lost 5 bases at V and 2 bases at J; junction bases unmatched: 10. Germline loops: CDR1 SGHTA, CDR2 FQGNSA. The CDR3 is made up of 17 amino acids. The chain's CDR3 is CASSRSVRGGTYNEQFF. The CDR3 nucleotides are TGTGCCAGCAGCAGATCAGTGCGGGGGGGCACCTACAATGAGCAGTTCTTC. The full variable domain, its missing parts supplied by reference TRBV7-2 and TRBJ2-1, is GAGVSQSPSNKVTEKGKDVELRCDPISGHTALYWYRQSLGQGLEFLIYFQGNSAPDKSGLPSDRFSAERTGGSVSTLTIQRTQQEDSAVYLCASSRSVRGGTYNEQFFGPGTRLTVL.

The chain uses TRBV28 and TRBJ2-1; tentative D call: TRBD2 (6 bases). The V end lost 4 bases, the J end lost 0 bases, and 19 bases lay between the germline ends. The CDR3 contains 18 residues. In germline, CDR1 is MDHEN, CDR2 SYDVKM. The DNA of the CDR3 is TGTGCCAGCAGTTCGTTCGCCGGGACTTACAGCTCCTACAATGAGCAGTTCTTC. Protein sequence: CASSSFAGTYSSYNEQFF.

This clonotype was recorded at least ten times. The gene calls are TRBV10-2 and TRBJ2-7; no firm D call. The CDR3 has 15 residues. Germline V gene data show CDR1 as WSHSY and CDR2 as SAAADI. Trimming stripped 2 bases from V and 4 bases from J, with 15 bases between. The CDR3 DNA follows: TGCGCCAGCAGTGAGGGAATTGGGCCTCCTTACGAGCAGTACTTC. As protein: CASSEGIGPPYEQYF.

The rearrangement uses TRBV20-1 and TRBJ2-7; perhaps TRBD2 as D (5 bases). The CDR3 spans 14 residues. The ends were cut back, 1 base at V and 1 base at J, with 11 bases in the middle. From germline, CDR1 is DFQATT and CDR2 SNEGSKA (reference sequence). The CDR3 DNA is TGCAGTGCTAGAGCGCCGGACTCGTCCTACGAGCAGTACTTC. Translating it yields CSARAPDSSYEQYF.

This clonotype is a singleton in its sample. The rearrangement uses TRBV7-2 and TRBJ2-7; 7 bases align to TRBD1. The CDR3 sequence is 16 residues long. Germline V lookup: CDR1 SGHTA, CDR2 FQGNSA. V lost 4 bases and J lost 0; bases outside the gene matches: 9. CDR3 nucleotides: TGTGCCAGCAGCTACACTGACAGGGAGAGCTCCTACGAGCAGTACTTC. Translated, it gives CASSYTDRESSYEQYF.

The rearrangement uses TRBV12-3 or TRBV12-4 and TRBJ2-1, with 11 bases matching TRBD2. V gave up 0 bases and J gave up 6 bases; unmatched junction bases: 7. This CDR3 has 17 amino acids. CDR3 loop: CASSLALSSGGFNEQFF. Written as DNA, the CDR3 is TGTGCCAGCAGTTTAGCGCTGTCTAGCGGGGGGTTCAATGAGCAGTTCTTC.

The chain uses TRBV5-6 and TRBJ1-6; D ambiguous. Between the trimmed V and J ends, which lost 5 bases and 5 bases, there was a span of 11 bases. There are 14 residues in the CDR3. CDR1 and CDR2 from the germline V gene are SGHDT and YYEEEE. The DNA of the CDR3 is TGTGCCAGCAGTTCGGACTTCAATAATTCACCCCTCCACTTT. It encodes CASSSDFNNSPLHF.

This clonotype was detected only a few times. The chain employs TRBV29-1 and TRBJ2-7; 8 nucleotides match TRBD1. The germline CDR1 and CDR2 sequences are SQVTM and ANQGSEA. After removal of 3 bases from V and 2 bases from J, the junction contained 6 bases not matched to a gene. CDR3 length equals 14 residues. The CDR3 reads CSVDSRGHPYEQYF. The CDR3 DNA is TGCAGCGTTGATAGCAGGGGGCATCCCTACGAGCAGTACTTC.

In this sample, this clonotype turned up a few times. CDR3 nucleotides: TGTGCCAGCAGCAAACTTGACAGTATGGTAAGCAATCAGCCCCAGCATTTT. Amino acid sequence: CASSKLDSMVSNQPQHF. The chain uses TRBV21-1 and TRBJ1-5; the D call TRBD1 from the table was never checked on the DNA. TRBV21-1 counts as a pseudogene. This CDR3 region has 17 residues.

This clonotype appeared a few times. This chain joins TRBV7-9 and TRBJ2-1; D perhaps matches TRBD1 (6 bases). Germline V gene sequence: CDR1 SEHNR, CDR2 FQNEAQ (reference sequence). V gave up 6 bases and J gave up 14 bases, with 17 bases separating them. The CDR3 is made up of 12 amino acids. CDR3: CASSSAGTKKFF. DNA for the CDR3: TGTGCCAGCAGTTCCGCCGGGACAAAGAAGTTCTTC.

This sequence joins TRBV5-5 and TRBJ2-4; D uncertain. CDR1 is SGHKS, CDR2 YYEKEE, per germline (reference sequence). Trimming cost V 4 bases and J 0 bases, with 20 bases left between them. The CDR3 has 18 amino acids. CDR3 region: CASSKFFLDAAAKNIQYF. The DNA for the CDR3 is TGTGCCAGCAGCAAATTCTTTTTGGACGCCGCAGCCAAAAACATTCAGTACTTC.

In this sample, this clonotype turned up a few times. J is TRBJ2-2 and V is TRBV10-2; D remains ambiguous. CDR3 length equals 16 residues. In germline, CDR1 is WSHSY, CDR2 SAAADI. V lost 3 bases and J lost 0, with 11 bases in between. This CDR3 is CASSDTVSANTGELFF. CDR3 DNA sequence: TGCGCCAGCAGTGATACAGTGTCTGCGAACACCGGGGAGCTGTTTTTT.